These 30 T cell receptor beta chains were all obtained from the same sample, sequenced in a study of tumor-infiltrating lymphocytes in localized non-small cell lung cancer. Method: immunoSEQ multiplex PCR; TCRdb's copy keeps in-frame clones and lacks some. Altogether 15,000 to 20,000 clones are present, roughly four fifths being singletons, with the ten largest covering around 4%. Sequencing input: lung tumor tissue. The receptors come from a human donor with non-small cell lung cancer.

V usage is TRBV7-9 and J usage is TRBJ1-4; D is undetermined. CDR3 length: 14 residues. Germline V gene sequence: CDR1 SEHNR, CDR2 FQNEAQ (reference sequence). The V gene lost 4 bases and the J gene lost 4 bases, with 10 bases spanning the gap. This chain's CDR3 is CASSSLDGNEKLFF. The CDR3, as DNA: TGTGCCAGCAGCTCACTTGACGGTAATGAAAAACTGTTTTTT.

The chain couples TRBV5-1 to TRBJ2-2, with 12 positions matching TRBD2. Germline V CDR1 and CDR2: SGHRS, YFSETQ. Losses at the gene ends were 4 bases for V and 1 base for J; bases not matched to a gene: 2. The CDR3 is 16 residues long. CDR3 residues: CASSGGLAGNTGELFF. The DNA for the CDR3 is TGCGCCAGCAGCGGGGGACTAGCGGGGAACACCGGGGAGCTGTTTTTT.

The chain recombines TRBV6-6 with TRBJ2-5; D might be TRBD1 or TRBD2, each matching 6 bases. There are 14 residues in the CDR3. The germline V gene encodes CDR1 MNHNY and CDR2 SVGAGI (reference sequence). Trimming stripped 0 bases from V and 5 bases from J, with 10 bases between. The CDR3 bases are TGTGCCAGCAGTTACTCAAGGGGGGTGGAGACCCAGTACTTC. Translation gives CASSYSRGVETQYF.

V is TRBV5-1 and J is TRBJ1-6; D is perhaps TRBD1 (6 bases). This CDR3 is built from 17 residues. The germline CDR1 and CDR2 sequences are SGHRS and YFSETQ. Deletions cut 4 bases from V and 0 bases from J, with 14 bases between. The CDR3: CASSTQTGSSYNSPLHF. The CDR3 DNA is TGCGCCAGCAGCACACAGACAGGAAGCTCCTATAATTCACCCCTCCACTTT.

This clone has only a few counts. The chain recombines TRBV6-6 with TRBJ2-7, with unresolved D. CDR1 is MNHNY, CDR2 SVGAGI, per germline (reference sequence). Trimming took off 5 bases at V and 3 bases at J, with 11 bases between the two ends. The CDR3 totals 13 residues. The CDR3 nucleotides read TGTGCCAGCAGTCAGGACCATTTCTACGAGCAGTACTTC. Amino acids: CASSQDHFYEQYF.

The V call is TRBV30, the J call TRBJ2-2; 10 bases agree with TRBD2. After removal of 3 bases from V and 4 bases from J, the junction contained 2 bases not matched to a gene. This CDR3 contains 14 residues. Germline loops: CDR1 GTSNPN, CDR2 SVGIG (reference sequence). The CDR3 region is CAWRLAGVTGELFF. The CDR3 bases are TGTGCCTGGAGGCTAGCGGGAGTCACCGGGGAGCTGTTTTTT.

The chain combines TRBV2 with TRBJ2-5; D is possibly TRBD1 or TRBD2 (5 bases each). The CDR3 extends over 16 amino acids. Deletions cut 1 base from V and 5 bases from J, with 17 bases between. CDR1 SNHLY and CDR2 FYNNEI come from the germline V gene. CDR3 coding DNA: TGTGCCAGCAGTGAAGAAGTAGGGATCGAGGGGGAGACCCAGTACTTC. Translating it yields CASSEEVGIEGETQYF.

The rearrangement uses TRBV14 and TRBJ2-3; no clear D. CDR1 and CDR2 from the germline V gene are SGHDN and FVKESK. Trimming removed 2 bases from V and 1 base from J, with 7 bases in between. CDR3 size: 14 residues. The CDR3 reads CASSQNVGTDTQYF. The CDR3 DNA follows: TGTGCCAGCAGCCAAAACGTCGGCACAGATACGCAGTATTTT. Drawing the rest from reference TRBV14 and TRBJ2-3, the complete variable domain is EAGVTQFPSHSVIEKGQTVTLRCDPISGHDNLYWYRRVMGKEIKFLLHFVKESKQDESGMPNNRFLAERTGGTYSTLKVQPAELEDSGVYFCASSQNVGTDTQYFGPGTRLTVL.

This sequence joins TRBV10-3 and TRBJ1-2; a possible D gene is TRBD1 (5 bases). The CDR3 extends over 12 amino acids. The germline V and J ends were trimmed by 8 bases and 6 bases, with 13 bases remaining between them. CDR1 ENHRY and CDR2 SYGVKD come from the germline V gene. The CDR3 loop reads CAIAHGGDGYTF. CDR3 nucleotide sequence: TGTGCCATCGCCCATGGGGGAGATGGCTACACCTTC.

The chain combines TRBV5-6 with TRBJ1-6; 9 positions agree with TRBD1. CDR1 and CDR2 from the germline V gene are SGHDT and YYEEEE. V trimming: 1 base; J trimming: 9 bases; junction bases outside the gene matches: 5. The CDR3 is made up of 15 amino acids. This chain's CDR3 is CASSLPGTGFSPLHF. CDR3 in DNA: TGTGCCAGCAGCTTGCCCGGGACAGGGTTTTCACCCCTCCACTTT.

The V gene is TRBV10-3, the J gene TRBJ2-7; 9 bases are shared with TRBD1. Per germline, CDR1 ENHRY and CDR2 SYGVKD. V lost 8 bases to trimming and J lost 1 base; unmatched junction nucleotides: 6. The CDR3 is 14 amino acids. The CDR3 DNA reads as TGTGCCATCCTTTTGGGACAGGGATCCTACGAGCAGTACTTC. This sequence encodes CAILLGQGSYEQYF.

The chain recombines TRBV30 with TRBJ2-6, with 7 bases lining up with TRBD2. The CDR3 length is 16 residues. Germline CDR1 reads GTSNPN; CDR2 reads SVGIG (reference sequence). V lost 4 bases, J lost 4 bases, and 10 bases stayed unmatched. The CDR3 loop is CAWKNWGGTGANVLTF. The CDR3, as DNA: TGTGCCTGGAAAAATTGGGGGGGGACCGGGGCCAACGTCCTGACTTTC.

There are a few counts of this clone. The rearrangement joins TRBV10-1 to TRBJ2-7, with a weak D call TRBD1 (6 bases). Germline loops: CDR1 WNHNN, CDR2 SYGVQD (reference sequence). Trimming took 7 bases from V and 4 from J, leaving 17 bases between them. The CDR3 covers 14 residues. CDR3 region: CASITNRADYEQYF. The DNA of the CDR3 is TGCGCCAGCATCACGAACAGGGCCGATTACGAGCAGTACTTC.

The J gene is TRBJ1-2, the V gene TRBV27; D unresolved. CDR1 MNHEY and CDR2 SMNVEV come from the germline V gene (reference sequence). The CDR3 is made up of 13 amino acids. V shed 1 base and J shed 4 bases, with 7 bases lying between them. The CDR3 sequence is CASSLYRGYGYTF. As DNA, the CDR3 is TGTGCCAGCAGTTTATATCGGGGCTATGGCTACACCTTC.

This sequence joins TRBV7-8 and TRBJ2-5; 12 bases fit TRBD2. Per the germline V gene, CDR1 is SGHVS and CDR2 is FQNEAQ. The ends lost 2 bases at V and 5 bases at J; junction bases unmatched: 0. The CDR3 runs 14 residues. In nucleotides, the CDR3 is TGTGCCAGCAGCTTACTAGCGGGAGGGGAGACCCAGTACTTC. Translation: CASSLLAGGETQYF.

The table lists this clone with a count of one. CDR3: CASSERQGYYGYTF. In DNA form, the CDR3 reads TGTGCCAGCAGTGAACGACAGGGGTACTATGGCTACACCTTC. V is TRBV6-5 and J is TRBJ1-2; TRBD1 matches at 8 bases. Losses at the gene ends were 5 bases for V and 3 bases for J; bases not matched to a gene: 5. CDR1 is MNHEY, CDR2 SVGAGI, per germline. The CDR3 covers 14 residues.

J is TRBJ2-1 and V is TRBV12-5, with D tentatively TRBD1 or TRBD2 (5 bases each). Trimming cost V 0 bases and J 12 bases, with 12 bases left between them. The CDR3 is 13 residues long. Germline CDR1 reads LGHNT; CDR2 reads FRNRAP. The CDR3 here is CASGLVERGAQFF. The CDR3 region has the DNA TGTGCTAGTGGTTTGGTGGAAAGGGGAGCGCAGTTCTTC.

This rearrangement joins TRBV29-1 to TRBJ2-1; D gene ambiguous. This CDR3 contains 12 residues. Germline CDR1 and CDR2: SQVTM and ANQGSEA. The V end lost 3 bases, the J end lost 5 bases, and 8 bases lay between the germline ends. CDR3 sequence reads: CSVDHTNNEQFF. The CDR3 region has the DNA TGCAGCGTTGACCATACTAACAATGAGCAGTTCTTC.

The rearrangement joins TRBV6-6 to TRBJ2-7; a possible D gene is TRBD1 (5 bases). This CDR3 is 13 amino acids long. V shed 6 bases and J shed 2 bases, with 11 bases lying between them. Germline V gene sequence: CDR1 MNHNY, CDR2 SVGAGI (reference sequence). CDR3 residues: CASRGQKTYEQYF. CDR3 nucleotides: TGTGCCAGCAGAGGACAAAAAACCTACGAGCAGTACTTC.

The chain couples TRBV7-8 to TRBJ1-2; possibly TRBD1 for D (5 bases). Trimming left V 1 base short and J 7 bases short, with 10 bases between. Germline V CDR1 and CDR2: SGHVS, FQNEAQ. This CDR3 spans 13 amino acids. DNA of the CDR3: TGTGCCAGCAGCTTAGTCAGGGTGTCTGGCTACACCTTC. It is translated as CASSLVRVSGYTF. Drawing the rest from reference TRBV7-8 and TRBJ1-2, the complete variable domain is GAGVSQSPRYKVAKRGQDVALRCDPISGHVSLFWYQQALGQGPEFLTYFQNEAQLDKSGLPSDRFFAERPEGSVSTLKIQRTQQEDSAVYLCASSLVRVSGYTFGSGTRLTVV.

The V gene is TRBV10-2, the J gene TRBJ2-3; 7 positions match TRBD2. CDR3 length: 12 residues. V trimming: 8 bases; J trimming: 4 bases; junction bases outside the gene matches: 3. CDR1 is WSHSY and CDR2 is SAAADI in the germline V gene. The CDR3 DNA reads as TGCGCCAGCTATGGGGGGGCAGATACGCAGTATTTT. It codes for CASYGGADTQYF.

The chain recombines TRBV9 with TRBJ1-1; D unresolved. Germline CDR1 SGDLS, CDR2 YYNGEE. The CDR3 is 15 amino acids. V shed 4 bases and J shed 1 base, with 14 bases lying between them. Written as DNA, the CDR3 is TGTGCCAGCAGCCCTCAGGTGGAAGGGAACACTGAAGCTTTCTTT. Encoded protein: CASSPQVEGNTEAFF.

The chain couples TRBV19 to TRBJ2-3; D is undetermined. The CDR3 covers 15 residues. V was shortened by 6 bases and J by 6 bases, with 19 bases between the two germline ends. Germline lookup yields CDR1 LNHDA and CDR2 SQIVND (reference sequence). For the CDR3, the DNA is TGTGCCAGTAGCCCGACGATTTCTAGTCGTGATACGCAGTATTTT. Protein sequence: CASSPTISSRDTQYF. Drawing the rest from reference TRBV19 and TRBJ2-3, the complete variable domain is DGGITQSPKYLFRKEGQNVTLSCEQNLNHDAMYWYRQDPGQGLRLIYYSQIVNDFQKGDIAEGYSVSREKKESFPLTVTSAQKNPTAFYLCASSPTISSRDTQYFGPGTRLTVL.

This chain links TRBV28 with TRBJ1-1; TRBD1 matches 7 bases. The CDR3 spans 14 residues. Germline values: CDR1 MDHEN, CDR2 SYDVKM. J lost 4 bases, V lost 10 bases, and 12 bases had no gene match. The CDR3, as DNA: TGTGCCACATTACTAACAGGGGCGCCCACTGAAGCTTTCTTT. This translates into CATLLTGAPTEAFF.

The rearrangement links TRBV11-2 to TRBJ2-1, with TRBD2 matching 11 bases. Germline V gives CDR1 SGHAT, CDR2 FQNNGV. CDR3 length: 13 amino acids. V trimming: 6 bases; J trimming: 7 bases; junction bases outside the gene matches: 2. CDR3 in amino acids: CASRLAGGNEQFF. DNA of the CDR3: TGTGCCAGCAGGCTAGCGGGAGGTAATGAGCAGTTCTTC.

This clone was observed a few times. The J gene is TRBJ1-1, the V gene TRBV9, with D uncertain. V shed 0 bases and J shed 2 bases, with 5 bases lying between them. There are 13 residues in the CDR3. The germline gives CDR1 SGDLS, CDR2 YYNGEE. Written as DNA, the CDR3 is TGTGCCAGCAGCGTAGTGGATAACACTGAAGCTTTCTTT. It translates to CASSVVDNTEAFF.

V gene TRBV11-3 combines with J gene TRBJ2-7; D is possibly TRBD1 or TRBD2 (5 bases each). Trimming took 1 base from V and 1 from J, leaving 8 bases between them. CDR1 SGHNT and CDR2 YENEEA come from the germline V gene. This CDR3 has 14 residues. The CDR3 region has the DNA TGTGCCAGCAGCTTAGCGGGGCCATCCTACGAGCAGTACTTC. Translated, it gives CASSLAGPSYEQYF.

CDR3 sequence (DNA): TGTGCCAGCAGCCGGTCAGTAGGTCAAGAGACCCAGTACTTC. Translating it yields CASSRSVGQETQYF. V gene TRBV5-5 combines with J gene TRBJ2-5; D is unresolved. Germline CDR1 SGHKS, CDR2 YYEKEE (reference sequence). V lost 4 bases to trimming and J lost 2 bases, with 12 bases between them. The CDR3 totals 14 residues.

This clone was detected only once. The chain combines TRBV19 with TRBJ1-5; 9 bases agree with TRBD1. V lost 8 bases, J lost 4 bases, and 6 bases stayed unmatched. The V gene's germline CDR1 is LNHDA and CDR2 SQIVND (reference sequence). CDR3 length: 14 residues. The CDR3 DNA sequence: TGTGCCAGTTCGGGACAGGGTCCTAATCAGCCCCAGCATTTT. Translated, it gives CASSGQGPNQPQHF.

V is TRBV30 and J is TRBJ1-5; no firm D call. Trimming left V 0 bases short and J 4 bases short, with 7 bases between. This CDR3 spans 13 amino acids. Germline V gives CDR1 GTSNPN, CDR2 SVGIG (reference sequence). CDR3 sequence reads: CAWSVAENQPQHF. The CDR3 nucleotides read TGTGCCTGGAGTGTAGCCGAGAATCAGCCCCAGCATTTT.